This T cell receptor (beta chain) stems from a study of a mutant IDH1 vaccine in newly diagnosed glioma. Study information: Treated patients were roughly 62% male, roughly 40% female, mean age roughly 39 years. Every participant had undergone radiotherapy, temozolomide, or both before, and most underwent both.

Time point defined: week 35, safety follow-up. Every single dose of the vaccine, 300 ug of mutant IDH1 20-mer peptide, came with topical imiquimod. Details on this clone: Its specificity is unknown.

Germline V gives CDR1 MGHRA, CDR2 YSYEKL. The length of the CDR3 is 15 residues. The J segment lost 6 bases and the V segment lost 3 bases, leaving 7 bases of the junction unmatched. Sequencing used immunoSEQ multiplex PCR; TCRdb keeps in-frame clones, though not all of them. The table records around 32,000 clones, roughly 75% of them present only once. Sequencing used PBMCs, obtained from a glioma patient whose treatment included an IDH1 peptide vaccine. This chain joins TRBV4-1 and TRBJ1-2; 10 nucleotides match TRBD1. The TCR sequence derives from a man in his forties with glioma. Some clones in this sample may be carry-over from other donors' samples. The CDR3 DNA reads TGCGCCAGCAGCCAGGGTCCCGGGACAGGGGATGGCTACACCTTC. This encodes CASSQGPGTGDGYTF.